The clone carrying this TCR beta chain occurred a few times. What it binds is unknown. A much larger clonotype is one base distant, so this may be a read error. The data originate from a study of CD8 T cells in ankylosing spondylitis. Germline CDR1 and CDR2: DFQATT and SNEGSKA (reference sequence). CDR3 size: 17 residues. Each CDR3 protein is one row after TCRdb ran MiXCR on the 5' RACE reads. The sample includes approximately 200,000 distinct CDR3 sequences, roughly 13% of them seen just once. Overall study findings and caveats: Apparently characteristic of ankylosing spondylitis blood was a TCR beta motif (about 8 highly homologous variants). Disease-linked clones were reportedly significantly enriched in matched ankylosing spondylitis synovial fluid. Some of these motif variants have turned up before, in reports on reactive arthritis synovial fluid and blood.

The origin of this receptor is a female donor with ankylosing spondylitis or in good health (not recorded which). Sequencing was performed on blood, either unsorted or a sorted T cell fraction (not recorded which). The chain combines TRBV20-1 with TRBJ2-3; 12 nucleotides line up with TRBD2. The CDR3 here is CCARDYGTSGSTDTQYF. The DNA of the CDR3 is TGCTGTGCTAGAGATTATGGGACTAGCGGGAGCACAGATACGCAGTATTTT.